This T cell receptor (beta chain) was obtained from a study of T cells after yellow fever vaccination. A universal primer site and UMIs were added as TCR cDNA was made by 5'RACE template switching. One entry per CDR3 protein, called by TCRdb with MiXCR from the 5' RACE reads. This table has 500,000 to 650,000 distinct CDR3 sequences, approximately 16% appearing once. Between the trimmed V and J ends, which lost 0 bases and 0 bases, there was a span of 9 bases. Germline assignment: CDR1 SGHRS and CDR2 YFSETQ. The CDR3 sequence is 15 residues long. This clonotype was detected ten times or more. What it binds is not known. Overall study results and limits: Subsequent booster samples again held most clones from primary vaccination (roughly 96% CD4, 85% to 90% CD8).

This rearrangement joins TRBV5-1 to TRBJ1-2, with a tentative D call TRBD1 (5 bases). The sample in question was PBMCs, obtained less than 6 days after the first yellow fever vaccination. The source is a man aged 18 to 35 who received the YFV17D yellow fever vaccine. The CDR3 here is CASSLEPTANYGYTF. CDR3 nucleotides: TGCGCCAGCAGCTTGGAGCCGACAGCTAACTATGGCTACACCTTC.